The clone carrying this T cell receptor (beta chain) came up a few times. The CDR3 sequence is 14 residues long. V was cut by 2 bases and J by 0 bases, with 8 bases left in between. In germline, CDR1 is DFQATT, CDR2 SNEGSKA (reference sequence). Amplification of TCR beta CDR3 regions was performed using RNA transcripts as template. The TCR CDR3 first-round RT-PCR relied on the HTBI primer set. TCRdb independently ran MiXCR on the multiplex PCR reads; one entry per CDR3 protein. The sample has about 530,000 distinct CDR3 sequences, 17% seen once; the top ten hold around 17%. The sample belongs to a study of T cells in Graves' hyperthyroidism and ophthalmopathy.

The sequence was obtained from a woman aged 18-29 years with Graves' ophthalmopathy. The chain is built from TRBV20-1 and TRBJ1-3; D unclear. Source material: blood. The CDR3 loop is CSARPRFSGNTIYF. DNA for the CDR3: TGCAGTGCTAGACCGCGGTTCTCTGGAAACACCATATATTTT.